The table lists the clone carrying this T cell receptor beta chain with a few counts. Its antigen is unknown. This specimen belongs to a study of beta chain features in type 1 diabetes. Regarding the study as a whole: TCRB CDR3s from Type 1 diabetes patients were moderately but significantly shorter in all four CD4+ subsets. Within the patient group, naive, central memory and Treg TCRB repertoires appeared more similar to each other than within healthy donors.

Expressed TCRB transcripts were sequenced, since all the RNA that had been isolated was reverse transcribed. Some clones are missing from TCRdb's copy, which holds only in-frame ones; the method was immunoSEQ multiplex PCR. The sample lists under 300,000 clones, over 11% occurring once. The TCR originated in a man in his thirties or forties with type 1 diabetes. Sample: naive CD4+ T cells from blood.

DNA of the CDR3: TGCGCCAGCAGCCAAACTCCCGGGACTAGCGGGCAAGAGACCCAGTACTTC. Protein product: CASSQTPGTSGQETQYF. This chain joins TRBV4-1 and TRBJ2-5, with 12 nucleotides matching TRBD2. Germline CDR1 is MGHRA and CDR2 is YSYEKL. The CDR3 is made up of 17 amino acids. J gave up 2 bases and V 2 bases, and 6 bases lay outside the gene matches.